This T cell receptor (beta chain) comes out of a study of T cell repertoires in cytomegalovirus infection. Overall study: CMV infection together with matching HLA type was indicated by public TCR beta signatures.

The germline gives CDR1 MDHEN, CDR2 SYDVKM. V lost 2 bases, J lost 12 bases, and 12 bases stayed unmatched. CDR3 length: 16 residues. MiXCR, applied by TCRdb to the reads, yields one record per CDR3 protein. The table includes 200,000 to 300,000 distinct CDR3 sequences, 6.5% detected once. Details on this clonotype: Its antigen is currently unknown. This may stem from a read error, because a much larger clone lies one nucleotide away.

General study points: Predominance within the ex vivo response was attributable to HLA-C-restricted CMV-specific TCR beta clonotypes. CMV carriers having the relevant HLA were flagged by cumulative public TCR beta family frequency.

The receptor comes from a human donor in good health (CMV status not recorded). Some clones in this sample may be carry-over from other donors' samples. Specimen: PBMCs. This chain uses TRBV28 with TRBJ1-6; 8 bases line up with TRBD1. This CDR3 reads CASSLGQGARLGPLHF. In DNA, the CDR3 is TGTGCCAGCAGTTTAGGGCAGGGGGCCCGTTTGGGACCCCTCCACTTT.